The T cell receptor (beta chain) described here comes from a study of PD-L1 blockade in urothelial cancer. Synthetic TCR analog templates were added to each PCR reaction. TCRdb's table, derived via immunoSEQ multiplex PCR, lists solely in-frame clones and lacks some. Here the sample spans tens of thousands of clones, 82% being singletons. The germline V gene has CDR1 MNHEY and CDR2 SMNVEV (reference sequence). CDR3 length equals 16 residues. Trimming left V 6 bases short and J 0 bases short, with 17 bases between. The chain employs TRBV27 and TRBJ1-1; TRBD1 is a possible D gene (5 bases). The source is a man between 65 and 79 years old with urothelial cancer. The sample consisted of PBMCs, taken around atezolizumab (anti-PD-L1) treatment. The CDR3 reads CASSSLGGSMNTEAFF. The CDR3 region has the DNA TGTGCCAGCAGCTCCTTGGGGGGTAGCATGAACACTGAAGCTTTCTTT.